The T cell receptor (beta chain) described here comes from a study of T cell responses to AZD1222 COVID-19 vaccine. A note on this clone: Its antigen is as yet unknown.

The study, taken as a whole, reports: Receipt of two AZD1222 doses was followed by a rise in Spike-specific TCR breadth and depth.

The analysis combined second doses at about 4 or about 12 weeks. Looked up from germline, CDR1 is LGHNT and CDR2 is FRNRAP. V lost 2 bases and J lost 4, with 6 bases in between. The CDR3 consists of 13 residues. The table came from immunoSEQ multiplex PCR; TCRdb's copy has only in-frame clones and leaves some out. The sample gives around 150,000 clones, roughly 90% of which show up once; 2.5% to 3.5% is in the top ten. The V call is TRBV12-5, the J call TRBJ1-5; D is undetermined. This clonotype originated in an adult who received the AZD1222 COVID-19 vaccine. The source material was peripheral blood, sampled 28 days after the second AZD1222 dose. The CDR3 protein is CASGLSPNQPQHF. The CDR3 DNA is TGTGCTAGTGGTTTGAGTCCAAATCAGCCCCAGCATTTT.